The next 12 T cell receptor beta chains were all read from a single sample in a study of blood T cell repertoires in COVID-19 (dated by TCRdb to 2020 to 2021). The library was produced with the immunoSEQ multiplex PCR assay. TCRdb took this table from immuneACCESS and kept in-frame rearrangements with V and J called. Such tables lack part of the clones; where checked against another copy, unresolved V genes explain under half of the gap, and the rest is unexplained. Counted in this sample were around 100,000 clones; 80% to 90% of them appeared once. The ten biggest clones cover roughly 14% of the sample. Material for sequencing was peripheral blood. These receptors all come from a human donor in a cohort sampled during active COVID-19.

This chain joins TRBV5-1 and TRBJ1-1, with 9 bases matching TRBD1. J gave up 4 bases and V 3 bases, and 7 bases lay outside the gene matches. There are 15 residues in the CDR3. Germline CDR1 and CDR2: SGHRS and YFSETQ. The CDR3 DNA is TGCGCCAGCAGCTCAAGTGGACAGGGGATCACTGAAGCTTTCTTT. Translation gives CASSSSGQGITEAFF. The whole variable domain, remainder taken from reference TRBV5-1 and TRBJ1-1, is KAGVTQTPRYLIKTRGQQVTLSCSPISGHRSVSWYQQTPGQGLQFLFEYFSETQRNKGNFPGRFSGRQFSNSRSEMNVSTLELGDSALYLCASSSSGQGITEAFFGQGTRLTVV.

The chain joins TRBV4-2 to TRBJ2-3; TRBD1 agrees at 7 bases. The germline V gene has CDR1 LGHNA and CDR2 YNFKEQ. This CDR3 is built from 18 residues. V gave up 5 bases and J gave up 6 bases; unmatched junction bases: 20. DNA for the CDR3: TGTGCCAGCAGCGATTATTCTGACAGGGCCAAAGAAGTGGATACGCAGTATTTT. It is translated as CASSDYSDRAKEVDTQYF.

Here the CDR3 DNA reads TGTGCCAGCAGTTATTTCGGACAGGGGGCTGGCTACACCTTC. Its translation is CASSYFGQGAGYTF. The chain is built from TRBV25-1 and TRBJ1-2; 11 nucleotides align to TRBD1. CDR3 length: 14 residues. Unmatched junction bases numbered 6, after V lost 5 bases and J lost 7 bases. Germline CDR1 MGHDK, CDR2 SYGVNS.

The gene calls are TRBV5-1 and TRBJ2-5; D gene unclear. The CDR3 length is 14 residues. Trimming shortened V by 0 bases and J by 5 bases, and 11 bases separated the two germline ends. Germline V gives CDR1 SGHRS, CDR2 YFSETQ. This CDR3 is CASSLDTPTETQYF. The CDR3 DNA reads as TGCGCCAGCAGCTTGGACACACCAACCGAGACCCAGTACTTC.

The V gene is TRBV15, the J gene TRBJ2-7; TRBD1 might be the D (6 bases). V lost 3 bases to trimming and J lost 6 bases, with 12 bases between them. The CDR3 runs to 13 residues. The germline gives CDR1 LNHNV, CDR2 YYDKDF (reference sequence). The chain's CDR3 is CATSRGTGIEQYF. The CDR3 bases are TGTGCCACCAGCAGGGGAACAGGGATCGAGCAGTACTTC.

V and J are TRBV30 and TRBJ2-1; TRBD2 agrees at 7 bases. The CDR3 runs 14 residues. Germline loops: CDR1 GTSNPN, CDR2 SVGIG (reference sequence). Losses at the gene ends were 4 bases for V and 0 bases for J; bases not matched to a gene: 3. The CDR3 loop reads CAWTAGVSYNEQFF. The CDR3 bases are TGTGCCTGGACGGCGGGAGTCTCCTACAATGAGCAGTTCTTC.

J is TRBJ1-5 and V is TRBV5-5; 7 nucleotides match TRBD1. The CDR3 has 14 residues. V lost 4 bases to trimming and J lost 2 bases; unmatched junction nucleotides: 3. Germline V gives CDR1 SGHKS, CDR2 YYEKEE (reference sequence). The chain's CDR3 is CASSRGQRNQPQHF. CDR3 sequence (DNA): TGTGCCAGCAGCCGGGGACAGCGCAATCAGCCCCAGCATTTT.

This chain links TRBV5-1 with TRBJ2-6, with 9 bases aligning to TRBD1. V lost 4 bases, J lost 4 bases, and 9 bases stayed unmatched. The CDR3 loop spans 17 amino acids. CDR1 SGHRS and CDR2 YFSETQ come from the germline V gene. CDR3 DNA sequence: TGCGCCAGCAGCGTCTGGACAGGGGTTTTCGGGGCCAACGTCCTGACTTTC. This translates into CASSVWTGVFGANVLTF. Based on the CDR3 plus reference TRBV5-1 and TRBJ2-6, the full variable domain is KAGVTQTPRYLIKTRGQQVTLSCSPISGHRSVSWYQQTPGQGLQFLFEYFSETQRNKGNFPGRFSGRQFSNSRSEMNVSTLELGDSALYLCASSVWTGVFGANVLTFGAGSRLTVL.

This chain uses TRBV5-4 with TRBJ2-3; 8 bases agree with TRBD2. Unmatched junction bases numbered 16, after V lost 4 bases and J lost 6 bases. CDR1 is SGHNT and CDR2 is YYREEE in the germline V gene (reference sequence). This CDR3 comprises 17 residues. This CDR3 reads CASSVADSGTPGDTQYF. The CDR3 nucleotides are TGTGCCAGCAGCGTAGCGGATAGCGGGACTCCGGGGGATACGCAGTATTTT.

This clone has only a few counts. The genes are TRBV5-1 and TRBJ2-3, with D tentatively TRBD1 (6 bases). Germline CDR1 reads SGHRS; CDR2 reads YFSETQ. With 7 bases removed from V and 0 bases from J, the gap between germline ends came to 15 bases. This CDR3 region has 15 residues. This CDR3 reads CASSGTGRSTDTQYF. The CDR3 DNA is TGCGCCAGCTCCGGAACAGGGCGCAGCACAGATACGCAGTATTTT.

The V gene is TRBV30, the J gene TRBJ1-4, with 10 positions matching TRBD1. After removal of 0 bases from V and 7 bases from J, the junction contained 5 bases not matched to a gene. Germline lookup yields CDR1 GTSNPN and CDR2 SVGIG (reference sequence). The CDR3 loop spans 15 amino acids. The CDR3 here is CAWSVPTGGPEKLFF. In DNA, the CDR3 is TGTGCCTGGAGTGTACCGACAGGGGGCCCTGAAAAACTGTTTTTT.

This clone was detected only once. The chain joins TRBV28 to TRBJ1-4; D is perhaps TRBD1 (5 bases). CDR3 length equals 15 residues. Trimming left V 5 bases short and J 7 bases short, with 17 bases between. Looked up from germline, CDR1 is MDHEN and CDR2 is SYDVKM. The CDR3 bases are TGTGCCAGCAGTAGGGTTAAGGGGTTAACTGAAAAACTGTTTTTT. Translating gives CASSRVKGLTEKLFF.